This T cell receptor (beta chain) comes out of a study of PD-1 blockade in classical Hodgkin lymphoma. Every patient had relapsed following autologous stem cell transplantation, and cohorts differed in brentuximab vedotin exposure. TCRdb's table, derived via immunoSEQ multiplex PCR, lists solely in-frame clones and lacks some. Found here are tens of thousands of clones, about 89% of them singletons; the top ten hold approximately 22%. V lost 0 bases, J lost 5 bases, and 5 bases stayed unmatched. Germline assignment: CDR1 SGHDT and CDR2 YYEEEE. The CDR3 has 15 amino acids. This chain links TRBV5-6 with TRBJ2-3; 8 nucleotides align to TRBD2. The origin of this receptor is a human donor with classical Hodgkin lymphoma. The input for sequencing was peripheral blood mononuclear cells (PBMCs), taken at baseline. This CDR3 reads CASSLGGLAGDTQYF. The CDR3 DNA follows: TGTGCCAGCAGCTTGGGTGGGCTAGCGGGAGATACGCAGTATTTT. Combining the CDR3 with reference TRBV5-6 and TRBJ2-3 gives the whole variable domain DAGVTQSPTHLIKTRGQQVTLRCSPKSGHDTVSWYQQALGQGPQFIFQYYEEEERQRGNFPDRFSGHQFPNYSSELNVNALLLGDSALYLCASSLGGLAGDTQYFGPGTRLTVL.